These T cell receptor beta chains were read from a single sample in a study of control samples from healthy donors and cancer patients. Assay used: immunoSEQ multiplex PCR; TCRdb lists only in-frame clones, some missing. Here the sample spans 150,000 to 200,000 clones, around 88% being singletons. Material for sequencing was blood. The receptors were sampled from a man aged 18 to 35 in good health. Each CDR3 is given with its conserved first and last residue. A D gene is named only where the DNA matches it firmly. Clone size is not always given. Where it is, it says once, few, many or a class for expanded clones.

TRBJ2-3,once,14,TRBV5-1,.,TGCGCCAGCAGCCCCGGACGGATCACAGATACGCAGTATTTT,CASSPGRITDTQYF
TRBJ1-1,.,14,TRBV11-1,.,TGTGCCAGCAGCCAAGAGGGGGGCCGCACTGAAGCTTTCTTT,CASSQEGGRTEAFF
TRBJ2-3,.,16,TRBV13,TRBD1,TGTGCCAGCAGTTATGGGACAGGGAGCAGCACAGATACGCAGTATTTT,CASSYGTGSSTDTQYF
TRBJ1-2,.,13,TRBV19,.,TGTGCCAGTAGACGGGGAGTTAACTATGGCTACACCTTC,CASRRGVNYGYTF
TRBJ2-1,.,16,TRBV6-6,TRBD2,TGTGCCAGCAGTCGGCGCACTAGCGGGATCCACAATGAGCAGTTCTTC,CASSRRTSGIHNEQFF
TRBJ1-1,once,14,TRBV6-6,.,TGTGCCAGCTCCCCCGCCAACAGGCCCACTGAAGCTTTCTTT,CASSPANRPTEAFF
TRBJ2-7,.,14,TRBV6-5,TRBD1,TGTGCCAGCAGTTTACAGGGGATCACCTACGAGCAGTACTTC,CASSLQGITYEQYF
TRBJ1-2,.,14,TRBV20-1,.,TGCAGTGCTAGTGCCCATACCTCTAACTATGGCTACACCTTC,CSASAHTSNYGYTF
TRBJ2-7,.,15,TRBV6-2/TRBV6-3,TRBD2,TGTGCCAGCAGTTGGACTAGCGGGAGGTCCTACGAGCAGTACTTC,CASSWTSGRSYEQYF
TRBJ2-4,.,13,TRBV20-1,.,TGCAGTGCTAGTTCAGGGGCGCGGGACATTCAGTACTTC,CSASSGARDIQYF
TRBJ2-7,once,15,TRBV7-9,.,TGTGCCAGCAGCCGGACGGACCAGCTAGCCTACGAGCAGTACTTC,CASSRTDQLAYEQYF
TRBJ2-6,.,15,TRBV27,.,TGTGCCAGCAGTCCCCTAGGGTCTGGGGCCAACGTCCTGACTTTC,CASSPLGSGANVLTF
TRBJ2-1,.,11,TRBV10-3,.,TGTGCCATCAGTGAGAACCGTGAGCAGTTCTTC,CAISENREQFF
TRBJ2-2,few,15,TRBV11-3,.,TGTGCCAGCAGCTTCGAGGGGGGGCCCAGCGGGGAGCTGTTTTTT,CASSFEGGPSGELFF
TRBJ2-3,.,16,TRBV13,TRBD2,TGTGCCAGCAGCTTCGGACTAGCGGGGGGGACAGATACGCAGTATTTT,CASSFGLAGGTDTQYF
TRBJ2-5,.,14,TRBV10-3,.,TGTGCCATCACCACCAGCAGGGTATGTGAGACCCAGTACTTC,CAITTSRVCETQYF
TRBJ2-5,.,15,TRBV24-1,TRBD1,TGTGCCACCAGTGACCGGACAGGGGGACAAGAGACCCAGTACTTC,CATSDRTGGQETQYF
TRBJ1-2,.,13,TRBV12-3/TRBV12-4,.,TGTGCCAGCAGTTTAATGGATTGGGGTGGCTACACCTTC,CASSLMDWGGYTF
TRBJ2-3,.,12,TRBV30,.,TGTGCCTGGAATTCTAGGCGTGGTACGCAGTATTTT,CAWNSRRGTQYF
TRBJ2-3,.,13,TRBV28,.,TGTGCCAGCAGTTTGGGGGACCCAGATACGCAGTATTTT,CASSLGDPDTQYF
TRBJ1-2,.,15,TRBV5-1,.,TGCGCCAGCAGCTTGTGGAGGGGGGCCTCCTATGGCTACACCTTC,CASSLWRGASYGYTF
TRBJ2-5,.,15,TRBV30,.,TGTGCCTGGAGTGTAGGGGCGGGACACCAAGAGACCCAGTACTTC,CAWSVGAGHQETQYF
TRBJ2-5,.,15,TRBV9,TRBD1,TGTGCCAGCAGCACGGGGACAGGGAGGTCCCACGCCCAGTACTTC,CASSTGTGRSHAQYF
TRBJ2-1,.,17,TRBV7-8,TRBD2,TGTGCCAGCAGTGGGGACATCACTAGCGGGGGGAGGAATGAGCAGTTCTTC,CASSGDITSGGRNEQFF
TRBJ2-1,.,16,TRBV10-3,TRBD2,TGTGCCATCAGTGACTATGGACTAGCGGGGGGGAATGAGCAGTTCTTC,CAISDYGLAGGNEQFF
TRBJ2-3,.,15,TRBV7-2,TRBD1,TGTGCCAGCAGCTTAGGGACAGGGCCCTCAGATACGCAGTATTTT,CASSLGTGPSDTQYF
TRBJ1-2,.,13,TRBV14,TRBD1,TGTGCCAGCAGACCCACAGGGGGCGGTGGCTACACCTTC,CASRPTGGGGYTF
TRBJ2-1,.,18,TRBV6-2/TRBV6-3,TRBD2,TGTGCCAGCAGTCCCCGGGGACTAGCGGGGGGCTCCTACAATGAGCAGTTCTTC,CASSPRGLAGGSYNEQFF
TRBJ2-5,.,14,TRBV5-6,.,TGTGCCAGCAGCCTGGGCCCAGGGGTAGAGACCCAGTACTTC,CASSLGPGVETQYF
TRBJ2-7,.,12,TRBV30,.,TGTGCCTGGAGTGTTGCCAGATACGAGCAGTACTTC,CAWSVARYEQYF
TRBJ1-2,.,16,TRBV28,TRBD1,TGTGCCAGCAGTTTATGGACAGGGGGCGTTAACTATGGCTACACCTTC,CASSLWTGGVNYGYTF
TRBJ1-1,.,14,TRBV9,.,TGTGCCAGCAGCGTTACTTATCCGAACACTGAAGCTTTCTTT,CASSVTYPNTEAFF
TRBJ2-1,.,16,TRBV4-1,TRBD2,TGCGCCAGCAGCCGAGCGGTAGCGGGGGGGGGCAATGAGCAGTTCTTC,CASSRAVAGGGNEQFF
TRBJ2-3,.,14,TRBV6-5,.,TGTGCCAGCAGTTACTCGCAGGGAAAAAATACGCAGTATTTT,CASSYSQGKNTQYF
TRBJ1-1,.,15,TRBV28,.,TGTGCCAGCAGTTTACCACCAACCTCCGGGACGGAAGCTTTCTTT,CASSLPPTSGTEAFF
TRBJ2-7,few,13,TRBV7-2,.,TGTGCCAGCAGCCTAGGGTTCGGTAACGAGCAGTACTTC,CASSLGFGNEQYF
TRBJ2-3,.,15,TRBV18,TRBD2,TGTGCCAGCTCACCACCGCGGGGGGGCCAAGATACGCAGTATTTT,CASSPPRGGQDTQYF
TRBJ1-2,few,11,TRBV2,.,TGTGCCACTGGGCAGTATGAAGGCTACACCTTC,CATGQYEGYTF
TRBJ2-7,.,16,TRBV27,.,TGTGCCAGCAGTTTAAATTTGGCGGCCTTCTCCTACGAGCAGTACTTC,CASSLNLAAFSYEQYF
TRBJ1-5,.,14,TRBV28,.,TGTGCCAGCAGAAGGACAGTTACCAATCAGCCCCAGCATTTT,CASRRTVTNQPQHF
TRBJ1-5,.,14,TRBV6-5,.,TGTGCCAGCAGTTACTCGAGGTGGGATCAGCCCCAGCATTTT,CASSYSRWDQPQHF
TRBJ2-5,.,19,TRBV11-2,TRBD2,TGTGCCAGCAGCCCTCCTTCCGGGACTAGCGGGGGGTTCCAAGAGACCCAGTACTTC,CASSPPSGTSGGFQETQYF
TRBJ2-7,once,16,TRBV19,TRBD2,TGTGCCAGTAGTATCGATCCGCGGGGGGGCTTGAACGAGCAGTACTTC,CASSIDPRGGLNEQYF
TRBJ1-4,.,12,TRBV2,.,TGTGCCAGCAGTGAAGGTGGGGAAAAACTGTTTTTT,CASSEGGEKLFF
TRBJ2-2,once,14,TRBV5-6,.,TGTGCCAGCAGCTCGGAACCCCTCAACGGGGAGCTGTTTTTT,CASSSEPLNGELFF
TRBJ1-5,once,17,TRBV28,.,TGTGCCAGCAACTGGGGGGGTTCGTATGTAAGTAATCAGCCCCAGCATTTT,CASNWGGSYVSNQPQHF
TRBJ2-7,once,16,TRBV15,TRBD1,TGTGCCACCAGCAGAGATTCGGCAGGGGGCTTGGTCGAGCAGTACTTC,CATSRDSAGGLVEQYF
TRBJ2-2,.,18,TRBV4-3,TRBD1,TGCGCCAGCAGCCAAGGGGCCCGGGGACAGGTGCACACCGGGGAGCTGTTTTTT,CASSQGARGQVHTGELFF
TRBJ2-7,.,15,TRBV20-1,.,TGCAGTGCTAGTGCACCCACCCGGGAGCCTAGGGAGCAGTACTTC,CSASAPTREPREQYF
TRBJ2-1,.,20,TRBV27,TRBD2,TGTGCCAGCAGTTCCCATGCGGGACTAGCGGGGGGGGCTCTGAGGAATGAGCAGTTCTTC,CASSSHAGLAGGALRNEQFF
TRBJ1-2,.,18,TRBV14,TRBD1,TGTGCCAGCAGCCAAGACCCCACTGAGGACAGGTGGGCCTATGGCTACACCTTC,CASSQDPTEDRWAYGYTF
TRBJ2-7,.,13,TRBV25-1,.,TGTGCCAGCAGTGATGAACACACCTACGAGCAGTACTTC,CASSDEHTYEQYF
TRBJ2-1,.,18,TRBV3-1/TRBV3-2,TRBD2,TGTGCCAGCAGCCAAGAGGAACTAGCGGGGAGCTCCTACAATGAGCAGTTCTTC,CASSQEELAGSSYNEQFF
TRBJ1-3,.,15,TRBV30,.,TGTGCCTGGAGCCAACCCGGCAGGGGTGGAAACACCATATATTTT,CAWSQPGRGGNTIYF